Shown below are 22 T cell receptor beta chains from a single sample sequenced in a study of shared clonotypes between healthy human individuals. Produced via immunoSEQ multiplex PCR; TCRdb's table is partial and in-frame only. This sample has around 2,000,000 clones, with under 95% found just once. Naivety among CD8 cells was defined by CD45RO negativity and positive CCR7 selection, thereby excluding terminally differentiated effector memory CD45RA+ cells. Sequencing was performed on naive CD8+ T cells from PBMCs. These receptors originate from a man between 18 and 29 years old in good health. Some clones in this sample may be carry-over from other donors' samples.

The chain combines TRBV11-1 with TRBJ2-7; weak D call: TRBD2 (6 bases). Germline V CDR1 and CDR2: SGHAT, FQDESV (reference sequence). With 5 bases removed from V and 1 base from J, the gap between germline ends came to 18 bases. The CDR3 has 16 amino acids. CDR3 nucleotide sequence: TGTGCCAGCAGCCCGATGGGGGGAAGCGTTTCCTACGAGCAGTACTTC. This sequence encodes CASSPMGGSVSYEQYF.

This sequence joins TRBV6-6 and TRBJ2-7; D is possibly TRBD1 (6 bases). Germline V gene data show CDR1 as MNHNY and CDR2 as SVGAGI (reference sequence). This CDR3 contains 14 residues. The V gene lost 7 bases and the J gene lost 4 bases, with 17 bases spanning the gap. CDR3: CASKETGTFYEQYF. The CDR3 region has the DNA TGTGCCAGCAAAGAAACAGGGACGTTTTACGAGCAGTACTTC.

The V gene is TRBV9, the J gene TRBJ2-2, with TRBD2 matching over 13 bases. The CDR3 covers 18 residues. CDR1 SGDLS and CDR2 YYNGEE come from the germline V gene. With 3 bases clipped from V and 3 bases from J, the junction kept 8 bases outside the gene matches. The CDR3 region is CASSGPGTSGMDTGELFF. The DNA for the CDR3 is TGTGCCAGCAGCGGTCCCGGGACTAGCGGGATGGACACCGGGGAGCTGTTTTTT. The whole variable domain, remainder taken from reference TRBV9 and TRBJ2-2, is DSGVTQTPKHLITATGQRVTLRCSPRSGDLSVYWYQQSLDQGLQFLIQYYNGEERAKGNILERFSAQQFPDLHSELNLSSLELGDSALYFCASSGPGTSGMDTGELFFGEGSRLTVL.

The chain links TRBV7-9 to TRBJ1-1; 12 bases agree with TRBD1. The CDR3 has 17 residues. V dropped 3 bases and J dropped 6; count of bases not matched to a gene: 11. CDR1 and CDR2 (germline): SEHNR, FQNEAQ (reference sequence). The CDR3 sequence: CASSFRDRGLNLAEAFF. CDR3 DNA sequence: TGTGCCAGCAGCTTCCGGGACAGGGGGCTAAATCTCGCTGAAGCTTTCTTT. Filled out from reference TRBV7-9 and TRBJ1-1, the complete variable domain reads DTGVSQNPRHKITKRGQNVTFRCDPISEHNRLYWYRQTLGQGPEFLTYFQNEAQLEKSRLLSDRFSAERPKGSFSTLEIQRTEQGDSAMYLCASSFRDRGLNLAEAFFGQGTRLTVV.

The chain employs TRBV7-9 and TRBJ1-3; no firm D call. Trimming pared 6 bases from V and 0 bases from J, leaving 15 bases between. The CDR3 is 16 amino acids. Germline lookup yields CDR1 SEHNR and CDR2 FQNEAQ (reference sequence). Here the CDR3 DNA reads TGTGCCAGCAGTTGGGTGGTTGGCCACTCTGGAAACACCATATATTTT. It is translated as CASSWVVGHSGNTIYF. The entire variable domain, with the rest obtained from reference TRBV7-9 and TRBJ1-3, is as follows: DTGVSQNPRHKITKRGQNVTFRCDPISEHNRLYWYRQTLGQGPEFLTYFQNEAQLEKSRLLSDRFSAERPKGSFSTLEIQRTEQGDSAMYLCASSWVVGHSGNTIYFGEGSWLTVV.

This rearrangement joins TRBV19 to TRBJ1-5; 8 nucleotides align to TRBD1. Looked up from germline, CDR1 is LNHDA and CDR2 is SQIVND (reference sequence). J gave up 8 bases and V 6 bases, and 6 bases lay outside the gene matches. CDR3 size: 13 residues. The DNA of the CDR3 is TGTGCCAGTAGCCGACAGGGGCGGGAGCCCCAGCATTTT. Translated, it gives CASSRQGREPQHF.

CDR3 residues: CASSHRGGGTYYEQYF. The DNA of the CDR3 is TGCGCCAGCAGTCACCGAGGGGGCGGGACTTACTACGAGCAGTACTTC. The genes are TRBV5-1 and TRBJ2-7; D is possibly TRBD1 (7 bases). Looked up from germline, CDR1 is SGHRS and CDR2 is YFSETQ. V was cut by 5 bases and J by 3 bases, with 21 bases left in between. This CDR3 has 16 amino acids.

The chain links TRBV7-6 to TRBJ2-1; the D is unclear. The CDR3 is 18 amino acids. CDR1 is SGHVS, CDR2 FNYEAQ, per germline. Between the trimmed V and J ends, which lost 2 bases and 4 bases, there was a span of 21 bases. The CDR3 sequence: CASSLYAVRREAYNEQFF. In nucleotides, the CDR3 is TGTGCCAGCAGCTTATATGCGGTTAGAAGGGAAGCGTACAATGAGCAGTTCTTC.

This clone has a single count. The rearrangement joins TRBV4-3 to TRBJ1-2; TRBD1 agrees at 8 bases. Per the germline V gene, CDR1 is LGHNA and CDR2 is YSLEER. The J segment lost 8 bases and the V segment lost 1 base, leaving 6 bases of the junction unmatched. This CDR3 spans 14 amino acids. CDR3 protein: CASSQGGRGRGYTF. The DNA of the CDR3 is TGCGCCAGCAGCCAAGGCGGCAGGGGGCGAGGCTACACCTTC.

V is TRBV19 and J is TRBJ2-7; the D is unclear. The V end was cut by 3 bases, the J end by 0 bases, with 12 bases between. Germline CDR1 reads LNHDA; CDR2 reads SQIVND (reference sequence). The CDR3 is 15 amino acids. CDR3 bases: TGTGCCAGTAGTATCTCCGGCAGGAGCTCCTACGAGCAGTACTTC. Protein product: CASSISGRSSYEQYF.

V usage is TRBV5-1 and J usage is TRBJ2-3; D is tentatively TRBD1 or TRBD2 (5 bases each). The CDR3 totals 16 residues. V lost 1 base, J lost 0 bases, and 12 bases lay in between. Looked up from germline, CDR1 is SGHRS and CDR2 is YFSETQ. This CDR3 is CASSLWDHRSTDTQYF. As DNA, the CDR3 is TGCGCCAGCAGCTTGTGGGACCACCGTAGCACAGATACGCAGTATTTT.

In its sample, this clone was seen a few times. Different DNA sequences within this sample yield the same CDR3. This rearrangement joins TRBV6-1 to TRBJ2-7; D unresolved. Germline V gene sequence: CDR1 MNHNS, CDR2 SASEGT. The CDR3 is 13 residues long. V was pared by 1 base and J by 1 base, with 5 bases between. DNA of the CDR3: TGTGCCAGCAGTGAAGGAGAATCCTACGAGCAGTACTTC. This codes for CASSEGESYEQYF.

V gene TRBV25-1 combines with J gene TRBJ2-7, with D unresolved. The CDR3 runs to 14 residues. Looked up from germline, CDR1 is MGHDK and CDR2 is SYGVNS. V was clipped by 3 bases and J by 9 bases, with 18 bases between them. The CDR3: CASSDARVGLGQYF. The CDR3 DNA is TGTGCCAGCAGTGACGCCCGTGTGGGCTTAGGGCAGTACTTC.

The CDR3 DNA is TGCGCCAGCCGAATGGATCCAGATACGCAGTATTTT. This sequence encodes CASRMDPDTQYF. The chain joins TRBV5-1 to TRBJ2-3, with no clear D. Trimming shortened V by 7 bases and J by 4 bases, and 10 bases separated the two germline ends. The CDR3 extends over 12 amino acids. The germline CDR1 and CDR2 sequences are SGHRS and YFSETQ. Variable domain in full (rest from reference TRBV5-1 and TRBJ2-3): KAGVTQTPRYLIKTRGQQVTLSCSPISGHRSVSWYQQTPGQGLQFLFEYFSETQRNKGNFPGRFSGRQFSNSRSEMNVSTLELGDSALYLCASRMDPDTQYFGPGTRLTVL.

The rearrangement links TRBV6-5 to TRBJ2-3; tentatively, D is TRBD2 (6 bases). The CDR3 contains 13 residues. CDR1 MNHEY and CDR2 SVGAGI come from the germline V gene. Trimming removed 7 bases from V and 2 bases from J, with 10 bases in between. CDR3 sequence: CASKEGVTDTQYF. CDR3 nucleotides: TGTGCCAGCAAGGAGGGAGTCACAGATACGCAGTATTTT.

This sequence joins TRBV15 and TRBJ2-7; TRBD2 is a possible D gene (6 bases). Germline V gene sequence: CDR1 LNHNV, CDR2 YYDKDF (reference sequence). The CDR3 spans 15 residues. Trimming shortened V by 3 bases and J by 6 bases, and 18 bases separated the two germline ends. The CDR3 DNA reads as TGTGCCACCAGCAGTCGGGGGTACCTTGGGGGCGAGCAGTACTTC. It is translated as CATSSRGYLGGEQYF.

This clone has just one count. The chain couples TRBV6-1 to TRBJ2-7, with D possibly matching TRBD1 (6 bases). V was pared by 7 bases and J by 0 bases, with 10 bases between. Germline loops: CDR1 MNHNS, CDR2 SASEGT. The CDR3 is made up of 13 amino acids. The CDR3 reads CASMQGLSYEQYF. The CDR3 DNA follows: TGTGCCAGCATGCAGGGGCTCTCCTACGAGCAGTACTTC.

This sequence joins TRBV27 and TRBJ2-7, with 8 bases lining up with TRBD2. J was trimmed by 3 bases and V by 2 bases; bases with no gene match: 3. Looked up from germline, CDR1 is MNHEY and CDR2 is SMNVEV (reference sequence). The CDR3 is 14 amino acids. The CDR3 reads CASSLVAGYYEQYF. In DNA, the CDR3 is TGTGCCAGCAGTTTAGTAGCGGGATACTACGAGCAGTACTTC.

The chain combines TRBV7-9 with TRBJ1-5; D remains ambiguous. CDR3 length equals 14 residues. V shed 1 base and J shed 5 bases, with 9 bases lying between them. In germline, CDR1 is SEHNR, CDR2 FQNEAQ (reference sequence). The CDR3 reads CASSLGGIHQPQHF. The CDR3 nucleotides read TGTGCCAGCAGCTTAGGAGGGATCCATCAGCCCCAGCATTTT. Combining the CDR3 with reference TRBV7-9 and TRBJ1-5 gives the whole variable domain DTGVSQNPRHKITKRGQNVTFRCDPISEHNRLYWYRQTLGQGPEFLTYFQNEAQLEKSRLLSDRFSAERPKGSFSTLEIQRTEQGDSAMYLCASSLGGIHQPQHFGDGTRLSIL.

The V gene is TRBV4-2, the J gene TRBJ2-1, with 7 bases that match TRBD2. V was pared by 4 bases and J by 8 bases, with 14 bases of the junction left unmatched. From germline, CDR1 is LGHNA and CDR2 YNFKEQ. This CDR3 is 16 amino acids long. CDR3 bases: TGTGCCAGCAGCCTCAAAAGGGCGGGAGTTGTGGATGAGCAGTTCTTC. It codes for CASSLKRAGVVDEQFF.

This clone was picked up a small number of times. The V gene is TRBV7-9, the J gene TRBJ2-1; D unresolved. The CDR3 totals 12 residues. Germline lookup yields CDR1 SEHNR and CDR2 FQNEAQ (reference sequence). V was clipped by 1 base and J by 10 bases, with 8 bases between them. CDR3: CASSLGPIEQFF. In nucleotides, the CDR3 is TGTGCCAGCAGCTTAGGACCCATCGAGCAGTTCTTC.

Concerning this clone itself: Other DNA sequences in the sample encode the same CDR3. In DNA, the CDR3 is TGTGCCAGCAGCTTAGCGGGAACCTACGAGCAGTACTTC. Translation gives CASSLAGTYEQYF. The chain has TRBV7-8 and TRBJ2-7; D is uncertain. The germline V and J ends were trimmed by 0 bases and 2 bases, with 5 bases remaining between them. The CDR3 covers 13 residues. Germline CDR1 SGHVS, CDR2 FQNEAQ.